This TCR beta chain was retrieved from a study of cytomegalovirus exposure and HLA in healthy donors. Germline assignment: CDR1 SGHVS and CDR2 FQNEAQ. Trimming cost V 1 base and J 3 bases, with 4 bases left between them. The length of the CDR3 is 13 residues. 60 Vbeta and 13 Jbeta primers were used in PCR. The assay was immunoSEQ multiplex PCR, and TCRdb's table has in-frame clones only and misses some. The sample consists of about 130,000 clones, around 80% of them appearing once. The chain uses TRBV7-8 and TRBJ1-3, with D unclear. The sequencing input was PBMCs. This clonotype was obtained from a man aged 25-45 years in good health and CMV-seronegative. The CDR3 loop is CASSLGVGNTIYF. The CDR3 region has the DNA TGTGCCAGCAGCTTAGGAGTTGGAAACACCATATATTTT.